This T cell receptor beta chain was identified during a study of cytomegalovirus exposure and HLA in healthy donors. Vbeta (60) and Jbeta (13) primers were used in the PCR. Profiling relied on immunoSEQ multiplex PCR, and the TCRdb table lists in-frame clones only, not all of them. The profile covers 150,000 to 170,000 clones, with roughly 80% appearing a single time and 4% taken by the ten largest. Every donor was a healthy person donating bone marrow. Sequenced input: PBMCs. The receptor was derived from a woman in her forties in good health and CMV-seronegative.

CDR3 bases: TGTGCCAGCTCATCTCTACCTAGTGGGAGCACCGGGGAGCTGTTTTTT. It yields the protein CASSSLPSGSTGELFF. The chain joins TRBV18 to TRBJ2-2; perhaps TRBD2 as D (5 bases). Germline V gives CDR1 KGHSH, CDR2 LQKENI. V was shortened by 5 bases and J by 4 bases, with 17 bases between the two germline ends. The CDR3 extends over 16 amino acids.